One and the same sample provided the 32 T cell receptor beta chains below, sequenced in a study of cytomegalovirus exposure and HLA in healthy donors. Method: immunoSEQ multiplex PCR; TCRdb's copy keeps in-frame clones and lacks some. The sample has a few hundred thousand clones, roughly 83% seen once. The sample was PBMCs. Every receptor here comes from a woman aged 25-40 years in good health and CMV-seropositive.

J is TRBJ2-3 and V is TRBV10-3, with 8 bases identical to TRBD2. In germline, CDR1 is ENHRY, CDR2 SYGVKD. The CDR3 consists of 15 residues. The junction had 6 bases not matched to a gene; V was cut back by 2 bases and J by 5 bases. The CDR3 region has the DNA TGTGCCATCAGTGAGCCGACAGCGGGAGTAGATACGCAGTATTTT. This sequence encodes CAISEPTAGVDTQYF.

V usage is TRBV5-4 and J usage is TRBJ2-3, with D tentatively TRBD2 (5 bases). CDR1 and CDR2 from the germline V gene are SGHNT and YYREEE (reference sequence). V was shortened by 3 bases and J by 1 base, with 9 bases between the two germline ends. This CDR3 spans 14 amino acids. CDR3 amino acids: CASSSGLGTDTQYF. The DNA of the CDR3 is TGTGCCAGCAGCTCCGGACTGGGCACAGATACGCAGTATTTT.

The gene calls are TRBV6-4 and TRBJ2-5; 8 bases fit TRBD1. The germline V gene encodes CDR1 MRHNA and CDR2 SNTAGT. The CDR3 has 14 residues. The J segment lost 4 bases and the V segment lost 6 bases, leaving 7 bases of the junction unmatched. CDR3 protein: CASSKDRDGETQYF. The CDR3 DNA is TGTGCCAGCAGCAAGGACAGGGATGGAGAGACCCAGTACTTC.

The V call is TRBV7-2, the J call TRBJ1-1, with 7 bases that match TRBD1. CDR3 length equals 15 residues. The germline CDR1 and CDR2 sequences are SGHTA and FQGNSA. J lost 6 bases, V lost 0 bases, and 7 bases had no gene match. For the CDR3, the DNA is TGTGCCAGCAGCTTAGCGGACAGGTTGTACGCTGAAGCTTTCTTT. Its protein is CASSLADRLYAEAFF.

This rearrangement joins TRBV5-1 to TRBJ2-5; D gene ambiguous. V dropped 0 bases and J dropped 1 base, with 4 bases sitting between them. The CDR3 is made up of 13 amino acids. Germline CDR1 is SGHRS and CDR2 is YFSETQ. The CDR3 sequence: CASSLGAQETQYF. In nucleotides, the CDR3 is TGCGCCAGCAGCTTGGGGGCCCAAGAGACCCAGTACTTC.

V is TRBV2 and J is TRBJ2-5; D is unclear. This CDR3 has 13 amino acids. Trimming stripped 1 base from V and 5 bases from J, with 8 bases between. In germline, CDR1 is SNHLY, CDR2 FYNNEI. This CDR3 reads CASSEVRDETQYF. The CDR3 DNA follows: TGTGCCAGCAGTGAAGTTAGGGATGAGACCCAGTACTTC. Together with reference TRBV2 and TRBJ2-5, the CDR3 gives the full variable domain: EPEVTQTPSHQVTQMGQEVILRCVPISNHLYFYWYRQILGQKVEFLVSFYNNEISEKSEIFDDQFSVERPDGSNFTLKIRSTKLEDSAMYFCASSEVRDETQYFGPGTRLLVL.

The gene calls are TRBV15 and TRBJ2-1; D uncertain. CDR3 length equals 15 residues. In germline, CDR1 is LNHNV, CDR2 YYDKDF (reference sequence). Trimming removed 3 bases from V and 0 bases from J, with 9 bases in between. CDR3 bases: TGTGCCACCAGCAGCGCCCTACCCTCCTACAATGAGCAGTTCTTC. Its protein is CATSSALPSYNEQFF. The variable domain in full, with the rest retrieved from reference TRBV15 and TRBJ2-1, is DAMVIQNPRYQVTQFGKPVTLSCSQTLNHNVMYWYQQKSSQAPKLLFHYYDKDFNNEADTPDNFQSRRPNTSFCFLDIRSPGLGDTAMYLCATSSALPSYNEQFFGPGTRLTVL.

The rearrangement uses TRBV4-1 and TRBJ1-2, with a weak D call TRBD1 (6 bases). Trimming stripped 4 bases from V and 4 bases from J, with 22 bases between. Looked up from germline, CDR1 is MGHRA and CDR2 is YSYEKL. This CDR3 spans 17 amino acids. This chain's CDR3 is CASSPSTPGHWSYGYTF. CDR3 DNA sequence: TGCGCCAGCAGCCCCAGTACGCCGGGACACTGGAGCTATGGCTACACCTTC.

The chain joins TRBV29-1 to TRBJ1-2, with D unclear. This CDR3 region has 11 residues. From germline, CDR1 is SQVTM and CDR2 ANQGSEA. The V and J ends lost 2 bases and 8 bases respectively, with 9 bases between them. The CDR3: CSVEYWEGYTF. CDR3 sequence (DNA): TGCAGCGTTGAATACTGGGAAGGCTACACCTTC.

The chain links TRBV6-1 to TRBJ2-5; D call uncertain. V was clipped by 6 bases and J by 3 bases, with 14 bases between them. Germline CDR1 reads MNHNS; CDR2 reads SASEGT. The CDR3 loop spans 14 amino acids. In DNA, the CDR3 is TGTGCCAGCAGCGGGTCTGCGGCGGAAGAGACCCAGTACTTC. It encodes CASSGSAAEETQYF.

The V gene is TRBV6-6, the J gene TRBJ2-1; D is possibly TRBD2 (5 bases). The CDR3 has 13 residues. Germline V CDR1 and CDR2: MNHNY, SVGAGI (reference sequence). The V end lost 10 bases, the J end lost 3 bases, and 13 bases lay between the germline ends. The CDR3 loop is CAISPGNYNEQFF. The CDR3 nucleotides are TGTGCCATCAGCCCGGGGAACTACAATGAGCAGTTCTTC.

The chain couples TRBV6-1 to TRBJ2-5, with TRBD1 matching 7 bases. The CDR3 sequence is 14 residues long. Germline CDR1 reads MNHNS; CDR2 reads SASEGT. The trim removed 4 bases at V and 1 base at J, leaving 3 bases unmatched. The CDR3 is CASSGDSIQETQYF. CDR3 in DNA: TGTGCCAGCAGTGGGGACAGTATCCAAGAGACCCAGTACTTC.

This clone has more than one count but fewer than ten. V is TRBV7-9 and J is TRBJ1-2; unclear D gene. Germline lookup yields CDR1 SEHNR and CDR2 FQNEAQ (reference sequence). This CDR3 is 15 amino acids long. V lost 0 bases and J lost 4, with 12 bases in between. CDR3 residues: CASSLAWEDFYGYTF. In DNA form, the CDR3 reads TGTGCCAGCAGCTTAGCTTGGGAAGACTTCTATGGCTACACCTTC.

The chain recombines TRBV7-9 with TRBJ1-2; D possibly corresponds to TRBD1 (5 bases). Germline CDR1 is SEHNR and CDR2 is FQNEAQ (reference sequence). The CDR3 is 14 amino acids. V was clipped by 5 bases and J by 3 bases, with 13 bases between them. In DNA, the CDR3 is TGTGCCAGCAGCACTAAAGGGACGGACTATGGCTACACCTTC. Protein product: CASSTKGTDYGYTF.

There are many counts of this clone. The rearrangement joins TRBV5-1 to TRBJ1-5; D not resolved. This CDR3 has 13 residues. V was trimmed by 1 base and J by 0 bases, leaving 2 bases between them. Germline CDR1 and CDR2: SGHRS and YFSETQ. The CDR3 is CASSLSSNQPQHF. The CDR3 coding sequence is TGCGCCAGCAGCTTGTCTAGCAATCAGCCCCAGCATTTT.

The chain uses TRBV30 and TRBJ1-1, with D perhaps matching TRBD1 (5 bases). Deletions cut 2 bases from V and 4 bases from J, with 14 bases between. This CDR3 comprises 14 residues. In germline, CDR1 is GTSNPN, CDR2 SVGIG (reference sequence). The CDR3 DNA is TGTGCCTGGAGTTTCGGGGGGGGAATCACTGAAGCTTTCTTT. Residues: CAWSFGGGITEAFF.

The chain is built from TRBV19 and TRBJ1-5; possibly TRBD1 for D (5 bases). Germline CDR1 and CDR2: LNHDA and SQIVND (reference sequence). This CDR3 spans 13 amino acids. V lost 5 bases and J 5 bases, leaving 10 bases between the germline ends. CDR3 protein: CASSAQGDQPQHF. CDR3 coding DNA: TGTGCCAGTAGTGCTCAGGGCGATCAGCCCCAGCATTTT.

The rearrangement joins TRBV7-9 to TRBJ1-2; D gene ambiguous. Germline loops: CDR1 SEHNR, CDR2 FQNEAQ (reference sequence). Trimming pared 0 bases from V and 2 bases from J, leaving 4 bases between. The CDR3 has 13 amino acids. The CDR3 is CASSLADNYGYTF. CDR3 coding DNA: TGTGCCAGCAGCTTAGCGGACAACTATGGCTACACCTTC.

The chain employs TRBV7-9 and TRBJ1-4, with D uncertain. The ends were cut back, 1 base at V and 8 bases at J, with 14 bases in the middle. The germline gives CDR1 SEHNR, CDR2 FQNEAQ (reference sequence). The CDR3 runs 15 residues. CDR3 region: CASSLDQESKEKLFF. The CDR3 region has the DNA TGTGCCAGCAGCTTAGATCAGGAGTCAAAAGAAAAACTGTTTTTT.

The chain combines TRBV10-3 with TRBJ1-4; D is unresolved. Trimming pared 2 bases from V and 5 bases from J, leaving 12 bases between. The CDR3 contains 15 residues. In germline, CDR1 is ENHRY, CDR2 SYGVKD. CDR3 sequence (DNA): TGTGCCATCAGTGAGCTGACGGGAGTGAATGAAAAACTGTTTTTT. It encodes CAISELTGVNEKLFF.

The gene calls are TRBV5-1 and TRBJ2-5; 7 nucleotides agree with TRBD2. The trim removed 5 bases at V and 2 bases at J, leaving 9 bases unmatched. This CDR3 spans 15 amino acids. The germline gives CDR1 SGHRS, CDR2 YFSETQ. The CDR3 DNA reads as TGCGCCAGCAGATTTTCGGTAGCGGGTCAAGAGACCCAGTACTTC. It specifies CASRFSVAGQETQYF.

The chain links TRBV19 to TRBJ1-1; 9 nucleotides line up with TRBD1. V was pared by 9 bases and J by 7 bases, with 3 bases of the junction left unmatched. The CDR3 has 11 amino acids. The germline V gene has CDR1 LNHDA and CDR2 SQIVND (reference sequence). The CDR3 region is CASRQGVEAFF. The CDR3 DNA is TGTGCCAGCAGACAGGGGGTTGAAGCTTTCTTT.

This clone was recorded only once. The chain recombines TRBV11-2 with TRBJ2-7; the D gene could be TRBD1 or TRBD2 (5 bases each). CDR3 length: 13 amino acids. Trimming left V 6 bases short and J 3 bases short, with 12 bases between. The germline V gene has CDR1 SGHAT and CDR2 FQNNGV. CDR3 amino acids: CASSWDGGYEQYF. The DNA of the CDR3 is TGTGCCAGCAGTTGGGACGGTGGCTACGAGCAGTACTTC.

V and J are TRBV29-1 and TRBJ1-2, with TRBD1 as a possible D gene (6 bases). The CDR3 has 15 amino acids. CDR1 SQVTM and CDR2 ANQGSEA come from the germline V gene. Trimming took 0 bases from V and 6 from J, leaving 17 bases between them. This chain's CDR3 is CSVEDPGRGIHGYTF. In DNA, the CDR3 is TGCAGCGTTGAAGATCCGGGCAGGGGAATACATGGCTACACCTTC. The whole variable domain, remainder taken from reference TRBV29-1 and TRBJ1-2, is SAVISQKPSRDICQRGTSLTIQCQVDSQVTMMFWYRQQPGQSLTLIATANQGSEATYESGFVIDKFPISRPNLTFSTLTVSNMSPEDSSIYLCSVEDPGRGIHGYTFGSGTRLTVV.

This clone was seen only a few times. The rearrangement links TRBV5-1 to TRBJ1-2, with D unresolved. CDR3 length: 14 residues. Trimming pared 1 base from V and 4 bases from J, leaving 11 bases between. The germline gives CDR1 SGHRS, CDR2 YFSETQ. The DNA for the CDR3 is TGCGCCAGCAGCTTGAGCTTACCTATCTATGGCTACACCTTC. This codes for CASSLSLPIYGYTF.

The rearrangement links TRBV27 to TRBJ2-7; 14 nucleotides agree with TRBD2. The germline V gene encodes CDR1 MNHEY and CDR2 SMNVEV (reference sequence). CDR3 length: 17 residues. V dropped 5 bases and J dropped 4; count of bases not matched to a gene: 10. The CDR3 loop is CASSPARLAGGFYEQYF. DNA of the CDR3: TGTGCCAGCAGTCCTGCTAGACTAGCGGGAGGGTTTTACGAGCAGTACTTC.

This clone was observed a handful of times. This may be a read error: a much more frequent sequence differs by one nucleotide. The CDR3 loop is CASSEGTGGTDTQYF. DNA of the CDR3: TGTGCCAGCAGTGAAGGGACAGGGGGCACAGATACGCAGTATTTT. This chain links TRBV6-1 with TRBJ2-3, with 9 bases that match TRBD1. CDR1 and CDR2 from the germline V gene are MNHNS and SASEGT. V lost 1 base and J lost 1; bases outside the gene matches: 0. This CDR3 is built from 15 residues.

This clone was seen more than once but under ten times. The CDR3 here is CASGLNPGLAGGRGTGELFF. The CDR3 DNA reads TGTGCTAGTGGTTTAAACCCAGGACTAGCGGGAGGGCGGGGCACCGGGGAGCTGTTTTTT. The chain couples TRBV12-5 to TRBJ2-2; 15 positions agree with TRBD2. Trimming cost V 3 bases and J 4 bases; bases outside gene matches: 12. Germline lookup yields CDR1 LGHNT and CDR2 FRNRAP. The CDR3 consists of 20 residues.

The rearrangement links TRBV7-2 to TRBJ1-2; tentatively, D is TRBD1 (6 bases). V lost 5 bases, J lost 1 base, and 14 bases lay in between. Germline CDR1 is SGHTA and CDR2 is FQGNSA. The CDR3 sequence is 15 residues long. CDR3 residues: CASSDRDNLNYGYTF. CDR3 sequence (DNA): TGTGCCAGCAGCGACCGGGACAACCTTAACTATGGCTACACCTTC.

The CDR3 DNA reads as TGTGCCAGCAGTCCAGGAGGCACTGAGCAGTTCTTC. Translated, it gives CASSPGGTEQFF. The chain couples TRBV6-6 to TRBJ2-1; tentative D call: TRBD2 (5 bases). Looked up from germline, CDR1 is MNHNY and CDR2 is SVGAGI (reference sequence). V was pared by 5 bases and J by 9 bases, with 11 bases between. The CDR3 is 12 residues long.

The V and J genes are TRBV7-8 and TRBJ1-5; the match to TRBD1 covers 7 bases. Unmatched junction bases numbered 2, after V lost 1 base and J lost 5 bases. CDR3 length equals 14 residues. Germline V gene sequence: CDR1 SGHVS, CDR2 FQNEAQ. The CDR3 spells CASSLGQGDQPQHF. The DNA of the CDR3 is TGTGCCAGCAGCTTAGGACAGGGTGATCAGCCCCAGCATTTT. Based on the CDR3 plus reference TRBV7-8 and TRBJ1-5, the full variable domain is GAGVSQSPRYKVAKRGQDVALRCDPISGHVSLFWYQQALGQGPEFLTYFQNEAQLDKSGLPSDRFFAERPEGSVSTLKIQRTQQEDSAVYLCASSLGQGDQPQHFGDGTRLSIL.

This rearrangement joins TRBV28 to TRBJ1-5; 8 bases agree with TRBD1. Germline trimming cut 6 bases from V and 1 base from J; bases unmatched to any gene: 5. Per germline, CDR1 MDHEN and CDR2 SYDVKM. The CDR3 has 15 residues. The CDR3, as DNA: TGTGCCAGCAGACGGACAGGGATCAGCAATCAGCCCCAGCATTTT. It yields the protein CASRRTGISNQPQHF.